These 10 T cell receptor beta chains originate from one sample sequenced in a study of T cells in Graves' hyperthyroidism and ophthalmopathy (dated by TCRdb to between 2018 and 2020). Receptor amplification or capture employed multiplex PCR. TCRdb names Illumina HiSeq 2000 as the instrument used. Amplification of TCR beta CDR3 regions was carried out from RNA transcripts. For the first round of RT-PCR on the TCR CDR3, the HTBI primer set was used together with the Qiagen OneStep RT-PCR kit. Clones were called with MiXCR by TCRdb after fastp trimmed the public reads at Q25, and only in-frame beta chains were retained. Every entry covers one CDR3 protein and lists the most common genes and DNA from its rows. Across this sample there are roughly 640,000 distinct CDR3 sequences, with more than 15% seen only once. The ten largest make up 2.5% to 4% of the sample. Sequencing was performed on blood. All receptors derive from a woman aged 40-49 years with Graves' ophthalmopathy.

In nucleotides, the CDR3 is TGTGCCAGCAGTAGGGAGACCTCCTCAGATACGCAGTATTTT. As protein: CASSRETSSDTQYF. This chain connects TRBV2 to TRBJ2-3; a weak D match, TRBD2 (5 bases). CDR1 and CDR2 (germline): SNHLY, FYNNEI. The CDR3 is made up of 14 amino acids. The V gene lost 5 bases and the J gene lost 4 bases, with 13 bases spanning the gap.

About this clonotype: A read error may explain this, as a much larger clone is one base away. The chain combines TRBV20-1 with TRBJ1-5; D is perhaps TRBD1 (6 bases). The CDR3 runs 14 residues. V was clipped by 6 bases and J by 1 base, with 13 bases between them. Germline V gene data show CDR1 as DFQATT and CDR2 as SNEGSKA (reference sequence). The CDR3 reads CSARPGESNQPQHF. The DNA for the CDR3 is TGCAGTGCCAGACCAGGGGAGAGCAATCAGCCCCAGCATTTT.

V usage is TRBV5-1 and J usage is TRBJ2-1; 8 bases align to TRBD2. Trimming removed 3 bases from V and 15 bases from J; junction bases left unmatched: 8. CDR1 is SGHRS and CDR2 is YFSETQ in the germline V gene. The CDR3 totals 12 residues. The CDR3 nucleotides read TGCGCCAGCAGCTCCTCCGGGGGGGACCGGTTCTTC. Amino acids: CASSSSGGDRFF.

The chain links TRBV5-1 to TRBJ2-7; the match to TRBD1 covers 8 bases. Germline V CDR1 and CDR2: SGHRS, YFSETQ. The ends lost 3 bases at V and 5 bases at J; junction bases unmatched: 10. This CDR3 has 15 amino acids. This chain's CDR3 is CASSSAPDRAHEQYF. CDR3 in DNA: TGCGCCAGCAGCTCCGCACCGGACAGGGCCCACGAGCAGTACTTC.

This clonotype came up many times. V and J are TRBV2 and TRBJ1-5; D unresolved. The V gene's germline CDR1 is SNHLY and CDR2 FYNNEI. The CDR3 is 14 residues long. Trimming stripped 3 bases from V and 5 bases from J, with 11 bases between. Written as DNA, the CDR3 is TGTGCCAGCAGTGAGAAGGGAGAGGATCAGCCCCAGCATTTT. Translated: CASSEKGEDQPQHF.

The table lists this clonotype with a few counts. V gene TRBV29-1 combines with J gene TRBJ2-7; D possibly matches TRBD1 or TRBD2 (6 bases each). Trimming took 2 bases from V and 4 from J, leaving 12 bases between them. Germline V gives CDR1 SQVTM, CDR2 ANQGSEA. There are 13 residues in the CDR3. For the CDR3, the DNA is TGCAGCGTTGAATCCGGGGGCTCGTACGAGCAGTACTTC. It codes for CSVESGGSYEQYF.

As concerns this clonotype: Being one base from a much bigger clone, this may be a read error. The CDR3 loop reads CASAGNTDTQCF. The CDR3 bases are TGTGCCAGCGCAGGGAACACAGATACGCAGTGTTTT. The chain joins TRBV12-3 or TRBV12-4 to TRBJ2-3; D possibly corresponds to TRBD1 (5 bases). CDR3 length: 12 amino acids.

This clonotype showed up just a few times. The J gene is TRBJ2-3, the V gene TRBV29-1, with TRBD1 matching 7 bases. Germline CDR1 and CDR2: SQVTM and ANQGSEA. CDR3 length equals 17 residues. With V trimmed by 0 bases and J by 5 bases, 14 bases remained unmatched. For the CDR3, the DNA is TGCAGCGTTGAAGAAGGTGGGAGAAGGGGGCGGAGAGATACGCAGTATTTT. Its translation is CSVEEGGRRGRRDTQYF.

In this sample, this clonotype turned up many times. V is TRBV20-1 and J is TRBJ2-3, with 7 bases aligning to TRBD2. Germline CDR1 and CDR2: DFQATT and SNEGSKA (reference sequence). This CDR3 has 14 amino acids. V was pared by 0 bases and J by 5 bases, with 5 bases of the junction left unmatched. The CDR3 DNA follows: TGCAGTGCTAGAGATGGGGAGGGAATAGATACGCAGTATTTT. This gives the protein CSARDGEGIDTQYF.

This clonotype occurred a few times. The chain joins TRBV2 to TRBJ1-3; D might be TRBD1 (6 bases). V gave up 5 bases and J gave up 2 bases, with 13 bases separating them. The CDR3 contains 15 residues. Germline CDR1 is SNHLY and CDR2 is FYNNEI. The CDR3, as DNA: TGTGCCAGCAGTCTGGGGGGCGGAACTGGAAACACCATATATTTT. Residues: CASSLGGGTGNTIYF. The whole variable domain, filled in from reference TRBV2 and TRBJ1-3, reads EPEVTQTPSHQVTQMGQEVILRCVPISNHLYFYWYRQILGQKVEFLVSFYNNEISEKSEIFDDQFSVERPDGSNFTLKIRSTKLEDSAMYFCASSLGGGTGNTIYFGEGSWLTVV.